A selection of T cell receptor beta chains follows, all from one sample in a study of graft-versus-host responses after intestinal transplantation. Profiling relied on immunoSEQ multiplex PCR, and the TCRdb table lists in-frame clones only, not all of them. This sample carries around 37,000 clones, about nine tenths of them seen once, and the ten largest clones take around 17%. The input for sequencing was ileum tissue, taken 200 to 210 days after intestinal transplant. The receptors were gathered from a human patient who received an intestinal transplant, so some T cells may come from the graft donor. The CDR3 runs from the conserved cysteine through the conserved F or W. Each record gives: J gene, clone size, V gene, D gene, CDR3 DNA, CDR3 protein. A D gene is named only where the DNA matches it firmly. Clone size is not always given. Where it is, it says once, few, many or a class for expanded clones.

>TRBJ1-1|.|TRBV5-1|.
TGCGCCAGCAGCAGAAGCGACACTGAAGCTTTCTTT
CASSRSDTEAFF
>TRBJ2-3|.|TRBV19|.
TGTGCCAGTAGTGTCAGGGACTCCGGGGGAGATACGCAGTATTTT
CASSVRDSGGDTQYF
>TRBJ1-6|.|TRBV5-5|.
TGTGCCAGCAGCCCGAGGGGGATCTATAATTCACCCCTCCACTTT
CASSPRGIYNSPLHF
>TRBJ1-2|.|TRBV4-1|TRBD1
TGCGCCAGCAGCCACGGGACAGGCTATGGCTACACCTTC
CASSHGTGYGYTF
>TRBJ2-1|.|TRBV19|.
TGTGCCAGTAGTATGGGGTCAAGCTCCTACAATGAGCAGTTCTTC
CASSMGSSSYNEQFF
>TRBJ2-7|.|TRBV5-1|.
TGCGCCAGCAGCATTACTCTGAGCTCCTACGAGCAGTACTTC
CASSITLSSYEQYF
>TRBJ2-1|.|TRBV28|.
TGTGCCAGCAGTTTATTCCCAACAGGGCCCAATGAGCAGTTCTTC
CASSLFPTGPNEQFF
>TRBJ1-1|.|TRBV2|TRBD1
TGTGCCAGCAGCCCGGGACAGAAGTTCAACACTGAAGCTTTCTTT
CASSPGQKFNTEAFF
>TRBJ2-2|few|TRBV2|.
TGTGCCAGCGCCTTGGGGTTCGGGGAGCTGTTTTTT
CASALGFGELFF
>TRBJ2-1|.|TRBV7-8|TRBD2
TGTGCCAGCAGCGTAGGGCTAGCGGGGAGCTCCTACAATGAGCAGTTCTTC
CASSVGLAGSSYNEQFF